The sequence of this TCR beta chain was determined in a study of blood T cell repertoires in COVID-19 (dated by TCRdb to between 2020 and 2021). Some background on the complete study: Samples from collaborators originated in the United States, Italy and Spain and spanned both the acute and convalescent phases of COVID-19. The prospective study material was composed of cDNA or gDNA derived from T cells, B-cell-depleted T cells, or PBMCs. The dataset comprised deeply sampled blood TCRbeta repertoires from subjects exposed to, actively infected with, or recovered from COVID-19. The repertoires were released in a freely available public database intended as a resource for research on the immune response to SARS-CoV-2. Samples were obtained from the ongoing ImmuneRACE study (first 160 participants) and from some 1,200 subjects provided by 6 global collaborators. Sample metadata almost always included a de-identified subject ID, COVID-19 status, age in years and sex. Where available, HLA class I and class II types were taken from metadata supplied by the sample provider and were not determined by assay-based typing. Points the paper makes about the study in general: How much clinical and demographic metadata was included differed by source and by participant, and the metadata was provided uncurated.

On this clone itself: The antigen it recognizes is unknown. Base qualities are not provided; no much larger clone lies one nucleotide away.

The immunoSEQ Assay, a bias-controlled multiplex PCR, was used to amplify TCRbeta CDR3 regions from genomic DNA. On the study's bioinformatics: The number of nucleated cells in each sample was estimated by amplification of reference gene primers within the assay. To quantify the absolute abundance of each unique TCRbeta CDR3 rearrangement, sequence reads were collapsed and filtered. Productive Simpson clonality was computed per sample as the square root of Simpson's diversity index over productive rearrangements. Entries here come from immuneACCESS through TCRdb and include only in-frame sequences with V and J called. Some clones fail to appear in such tables; in the studies checked, an unresolved V gene covers under half of the shortfall, and the cause of the remainder is unknown. D and trimming come from the DNA, and the V and J calls and clone size come from that table. Present in this sample are 180,000 or so clones, about 86% of which were seen just once. The leading ten clones occupy roughly 0.99% of the sample.

The collaborating institutions used their own protocols to collect whole blood in K2EDTA tubes. For TCRbeta analysis, collaborators shipped samples in one of three forms: frozen whole blood, isolated PBMCs, or DNA extracted from either of those sample types. Reading from cysteine to phenylalanine, the CDR3 counts 14 amino acids. The CDR3 DNA has 42 bases and is translated from base 1. V is pared back by 5 bases and J by 8 bases, with 15 bases lying between the germline termini. Per the germline V gene (reference sequence), SEHNR is the CDR1 and FQNEAQ is the CDR2. This TCR was sampled from a man between 18 and 29 years old with acute or convalescent COVID-19. The rearranged segments are TRBV7-9 and TRBJ1-4; the D segment could be TRBD1, given 6 matching bases. The sample consisted of peripheral blood. The nucleotides are TGTGCCAGCAGCACAGCCGGGACAAAGGAAAAACTGTTTTTT. It translates as CASSTAGTKEKLFF. Joined to the reference TRBV7-9 and TRBJ1-4 proteins, this CDR3 gives the full variable domain: DTGVSQNPRHKITKRGQNVTFRCDPISEHNRLYWYRQTLGQGPEFLTYFQNEAQLEKSRLLSDRFSAERPKGSFSTLEIQRTEQGDSAMYLCASSTAGTKEKLFFGSGTQLSVL.